A single T cell receptor beta chain is shown here with its context. Only in-frame clones appear in the TCRdb table, and some are missing; sequencing was by immunoSEQ multiplex PCR. This table holds roughly 12,000 clones, about 86% found once. These data belong to a study of tumor-infiltrating lymphocytes in localized non-small cell lung cancer. Per germline, CDR1 SGHRS and CDR2 YFSETQ. This CDR3 spans 16 amino acids. The V end lost 0 bases, the J end lost 7 bases, and 20 bases lay between the germline ends. The chain is built from TRBV5-1 and TRBJ2-7; tentatively, D is TRBD2 (6 bases). Sequencing used uninvolved lung tissue not adjacent to the tumor. This clonotype was sampled from a human donor with non-small cell lung cancer. The CDR3 DNA reads TGCGCCAGCAGCTTGGACGGGGGAAGAGTTCTTCGGGAGCAGTACTTC. Translation gives CASSLDGGRVLREQYF.